Below, 8 T cell receptor beta chains from the same sample are listed, as sequenced in a study of blood T cell repertoires in COVID-19. Some clones are missing from TCRdb's copy, which holds only in-frame ones; the method was immunoSEQ multiplex PCR. The sample shows around 100,000 clones, 75% to 90% of them seen only once. The source material was peripheral blood. These receptors originate from a man between 60 and 70 years old with COVID-19, enrolled during active disease.

This chain uses TRBV10-3 with TRBJ1-2; maybe TRBD1 (5 bases). This CDR3 comprises 16 residues. V lost 4 bases to trimming and J lost 4 bases, with 19 bases between them. Per the germline V gene, CDR1 is ENHRY and CDR2 is SYGVKD. The CDR3 here is CAISGEGTPRTYGYTF. Here the CDR3 DNA reads TGTGCCATCAGTGGGGAGGGGACCCCCCGAACCTATGGCTACACCTTC.

This clone came up once. The chain has TRBV20-1 and TRBJ2-7; TRBD2 matches 7 bases. The J segment lost 6 bases and the V segment lost 6 bases, leaving 5 bases of the junction unmatched. CDR1 is DFQATT, CDR2 SNEGSKA, per germline (reference sequence). The CDR3 runs to 11 residues. In DNA form, the CDR3 reads TGCAGTGCCCTGGGGGGGGGCGAGCAGTACTTC. This translates into CSALGGGEQYF.

The chain has TRBV19 and TRBJ2-1; 8 bases line up with TRBD1. Germline CDR1 is LNHDA and CDR2 is SQIVND (reference sequence). This CDR3 has 15 amino acids. Trimming removed 9 bases from V and 4 bases from J; junction bases left unmatched: 11. This CDR3 reads CASRFRGTGYNEQFF. CDR3 in DNA: TGTGCCAGCCGATTCAGGGGGACAGGTTACAATGAGCAGTTCTTC.

The V and J genes are TRBV5-6 and TRBJ1-1; TRBD1 aligns across 7 bases. In germline, CDR1 is SGHDT, CDR2 YYEEEE. This CDR3 comprises 14 residues. Trimming cost V 2 bases and J 11 bases; bases outside gene matches: 12. In DNA, the CDR3 is TGTGCCAGCAGCTTACGGGAAGGGGGCGTTGACGCTTTCTTT. Residues: CASSLREGGVDAFF.

The chain carries TRBV6-5 and TRBJ1-1, with D possibly being TRBD1 (6 bases). In germline, CDR1 is MNHEY, CDR2 SVGAGI. CDR3 length equals 13 residues. V was pared by 10 bases and J by 0 bases, with 12 bases between. CDR3 region: CAILGAMNTEAFF. CDR3 sequence (DNA): TGTGCCATCCTGGGGGCAATGAACACTGAAGCTTTCTTT.

The chain employs TRBV11-1 and TRBJ1-4, with TRBD1 matching 9 bases. The CDR3 has 16 amino acids. Trimming removed 3 bases from V and 7 bases from J; junction bases left unmatched: 9. Germline V gene data show CDR1 as SGHAT and CDR2 as FQDESV (reference sequence). The CDR3 sequence: CASSFAGQGRGEKLFF. In nucleotides, the CDR3 is TGTGCCAGCAGCTTCGCAGGACAGGGGAGAGGTGAAAAACTGTTTTTT. The full variable domain, with the rest looked up from reference TRBV11-1 and TRBJ1-4, is EAEVAQSPRYKITEKSQAVAFWCDPISGHATLYWYRQILGQGPELLVQFQDESVVDDSQLPKDRFSAERLKGVDSTLKIQPAELGDSAMYLCASSFAGQGRGEKLFFGSGTQLSVL.

The rearrangement uses TRBV5-1 and TRBJ2-5; 12 bases match TRBD1. Germline CDR1 is SGHRS and CDR2 is YFSETQ. The junction had 13 bases not matched to a gene; V was cut back by 5 bases and J by 5 bases. The CDR3 is 17 residues long. The CDR3 protein is CASSPGQGATGAETQYF. In DNA, the CDR3 is TGCGCCAGCAGTCCGGGACAGGGGGCTACGGGTGCGGAGACCCAGTACTTC.

The chain joins TRBV3-1 (or the pseudogene TRBV3-2) to TRBJ2-2, with 7 bases identical to TRBD1. The CDR3 contains 15 residues. V shed 4 bases, J shed 2 bases, and the junction held 4 bases outside the gene matches. Germline loops: CDR1 LGHDT, CDR2 YNNKEL (reference sequence). The CDR3 DNA reads TGTGCCAGCAGCCGCGGACAGGTAAACACCGGGGAGCTGTTTTTT. Protein: CASSRGQVNTGELFF.